This is a list of T cell receptor beta chains from one sample in a study of T cells in Graves' hyperthyroidism and ophthalmopathy. TCRdb recomputed calls from the multiplex PCR reads with MiXCR, one row per CDR3 protein. The table records about 400,000 distinct CDR3 sequences, 14% to 15% of them present only once. Sequenced material: blood. All receptors come from a man aged 18 to 35 with Graves' ophthalmopathy. Each CDR3 is given with its conserved first and last residue. The D gene is left open where the match is weak. Some rows have no size entry. The others give once, few or many, or a class for an expanded clone.

cdr3_nt cdr3_aa j_call d_call v_call clone_size
TGTGCCTGGAATCGTCAACCTCACTCTGGAAACACCATATATTTT CAWNRQPHSGNTIYF TRBJ1-3 - TRBV30 many
TGTGCCAGCAGCTTCGGCCAGGTCTTAACTAATGAAAAACTGTTTTTT CASSFGQVLTNEKLFF TRBJ1-4 - TRBV11-2 many
TGTGCCAGCAGTTTAGTATCTCAGGGGGTAGAGGAGCAGTACTTC CASSLVSQGVEEQYF TRBJ2-7 TRBD1 TRBV27 many
TGTGCCAGCAGTCCGATAGGAGAGACCCAGTACTTC CASSPIGETQYF TRBJ2-5 - TRBV27 many
TGCGCCAGCAGCTCTAGACCCAGCGGGTACGAGCAGTACTTC CASSSRPSGYEQYF TRBJ2-7 - TRBV5-1 few
TGTGCCAGCAGCGGGGGGGCAGGCGTCTATGGCTACACCTTC CASSGGAGVYGYTF TRBJ1-2 - TRBV7-9 many
TGTGCCGGCACCCGGGGACTAGCGGGGGGCACAGATACGCAGTATTTT CAGTRGLAGGTDTQYF TRBJ2-3 TRBD2 TRBV12-3/TRBV12-4 -
TGTGCCTGGAGCGCCACTGGGAGACAAGAGACCCAGTACTTC CAWSATGRQETQYF TRBJ2-5 - TRBV30 many
TGTGCCAGTAGTATGCAAGGGGGCATAAACATTCAGTACTTC CASSMQGGINIQYF TRBJ2-4 TRBD1 TRBV19 few
TGTGCCAGCAGCAAGACTCGTGAAAAACTGTTTTTT CASSKTREKLFF TRBJ1-4 - TRBV12-3/TRBV12-4 many
TGTGCCAGCAGTTACTCGAGACAGACCGCTAATTCACCCCTCCACTTT CASSYSRQTANSPLHF TRBJ1-6 - TRBV6-5 few
TGTGCCAGCAGCTTTAGACAGGTTCCCTACGAGCAGTACTTC CASSFRQVPYEQYF TRBJ2-7 - TRBV4-2 -
TGTGCCAGCATCCCCTCTAGCGGGGGCACAGATACGCAGTATTTT CASIPSSGGTDTQYF TRBJ2-3 TRBD2 TRBV6-1 many
TGTGCCAGCTCACCTTCAAACCTAGCGGGGAGCTACGAGCAGTACTTC CASSPSNLAGSYEQYF TRBJ2-7 TRBD2 TRBV18 few
TGTGCCAGTAGTATAGCTGAAAATCCAAGCTACGAGCAGTACTTC CASSIAENPSYEQYF TRBJ2-7 - TRBV19 few
TGTGCCAGCAGACAAACAGGGGAGGGGACCGGGGAGCTGTTTTTT CASRQTGEGTGELFF TRBJ2-2 - TRBV5-4 few
TGTGCCAGCAGCTTGGTTTGGGAGGGGTACGATGAGCAGTTCTTC CASSLVWEGYDEQFF TRBJ2-1 TRBD2 TRBV5-6 -
TGTGCCAGCAGCTTGTGGACAGGGTGGGGGAATGAGCAGTTCTTC CASSLWTGWGNEQFF TRBJ2-1 TRBD1 TRBV7-9 many
TGTGCCAGCAGCTTAAGGCTAGCTGGGGGAGAGACCCAGTACTTC CASSLRLAGGETQYF TRBJ2-5 - TRBV7-2 many
TGCGCCAGCAGCCAAGTCGGCGTTGGGACGCAGACGACTGAAGCTTTCTTT CASSQVGVGTQTTEAFF TRBJ1-1 - TRBV4-1 -
TGTGCCAGCAGTTACGGGAGTTCTTACACTGAAGCTTTCTTT CASSYGSSYTEAFF TRBJ1-1 - TRBV6-5 many
TGTGCCAGCTCACCAGGGACGGATTCCCCCTCCTACAATGAGCAGTTCTTC CASSPGTDSPSYNEQFF TRBJ2-1 - TRBV18 few
TGCGCCAGCAGCATCGACGCGAACACTGAAGCTTTCTTT CASSIDANTEAFF TRBJ1-1 - TRBV5-1 many
TGTGCCTGGAGTGGGGGAAGAGCCCAGCATTTT CAWSGGRAQHF TRBJ1-5 - TRBV30 many
TGCAGTGCTCTAAGAGCCGGGGAGCTGTTTTTT CSALRAGELFF TRBJ2-2 - TRBV20-1 many
TGTGCCAGCAGCCACACCGGGACTAGCTCCTACGAGCAGTACTTC CASSHTGTSSYEQYF TRBJ2-7 TRBD2 TRBV7-6 many
TGTGCCAGCAGCCCCGGGCCGACAGAATATGGCTACACCTTC CASSPGPTEYGYTF TRBJ1-2 - TRBV3-1 many
TGTGCCAGCACCGTCCCCCAAGGGGCAGGGAGCAATCAGCCCCAGCATTTT CASTVPQGAGSNQPQHF TRBJ1-5 - TRBV7-3 -
TGTGCCAGCAGCCACGGACGGGTCTCCTACGAGCAGTACTTC CASSHGRVSYEQYF TRBJ2-7 - TRBV7-8 few
TGCGCCACTTTAGGAGAGCGGGAGTTTACCGTCCATGAGCAGTTCTTC CATLGEREFTVHEQFF TRBJ2-1 TRBD2 TRBV10-2 -
TGTGCCAGCAGTGAACAGGGGATATCCTATAATTCACCCCTCCACTTT CASSEQGISYNSPLHF TRBJ1-6 TRBD1 TRBV6-4 -
TGCGCCAGCAGCGGCGGGACAGGGGAGCTAAACGAGCAGTACTTC CASSGGTGELNEQYF TRBJ2-7 TRBD1 TRBV5-1 -
TGTGCCAGTAGTATCCCCGGACAGGGGGTGCGCACAGATACGCAGTATTTT CASSIPGQGVRTDTQYF TRBJ2-3 TRBD1 TRBV19 many
TGTGCCAGCAGCCTCCCCAGGGGGGCGTATGGCTACACCTTC CASSLPRGAYGYTF TRBJ1-2 TRBD1 TRBV7-9 few
TGTGCCAGCAGCACCGGACAGTATAATTCACCCCTCCACTTT CASSTGQYNSPLHF TRBJ1-6 - TRBV19 many
TGTGCCAGCAGTACTCAAGGGACCCCACAGCATTTT CASSTQGTPQHF TRBJ1-5 - TRBV25-1 few
TGTGCCAGCAGCCTGGGGCGTGTGGGGACTGGCTACACCTTC CASSLGRVGTGYTF TRBJ1-2 - TRBV13 many
TGTGCCACCAGTGCCCGGGGAGGAGGGGACGAGCAGTACTTC CATSARGGGDEQYF TRBJ2-7 - TRBV24-1 few
TGTGCCAGCACCCACTCGTCCTACGAGCAGTACTTC CASTHSSYEQYF TRBJ2-7 - TRBV7-9 many
TGTGCCAGCAGCCCCGAGCCGGCAAGAGAGACCCAGTACTTC CASSPEPARETQYF TRBJ2-5 - TRBV7-9 many